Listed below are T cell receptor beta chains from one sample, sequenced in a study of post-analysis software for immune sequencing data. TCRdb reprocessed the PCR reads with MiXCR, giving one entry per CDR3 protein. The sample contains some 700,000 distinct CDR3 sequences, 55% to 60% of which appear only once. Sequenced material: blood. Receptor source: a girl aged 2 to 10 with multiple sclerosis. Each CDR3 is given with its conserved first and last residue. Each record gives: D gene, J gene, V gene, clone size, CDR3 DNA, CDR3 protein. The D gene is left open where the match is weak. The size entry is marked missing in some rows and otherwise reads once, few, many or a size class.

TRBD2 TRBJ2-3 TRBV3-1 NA TGTGCCAGCAGCCAAGATATGACGGGAGGGTCCGCGGATACGCAGTATTTT CASSQDMTGGSADTQYF
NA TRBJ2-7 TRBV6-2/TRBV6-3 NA TGTGCCAGCAGCATAAGCAAGAGCTCCTACGAGCAGTACTTC CASSISKSSYEQYF
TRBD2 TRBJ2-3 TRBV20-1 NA TGCAGTGCTAGACGGGGGGCTAGCGGGAGGGCCACGGATACGCAGTATTTT CSARRGASGRATDTQYF
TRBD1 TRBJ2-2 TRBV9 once TGTGCCAGCAGCGTAGGAGGGGGCGTACTCAACGGGGAGCTGTTTTTT CASSVGGGVLNGELFF
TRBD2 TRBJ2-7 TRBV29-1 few TGCAGCGTTTACGGGACTAGCGGGAGTGAGGTGGAGTACGAGCAGTACTTC CSVYGTSGSEVEYEQYF
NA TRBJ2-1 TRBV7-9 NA TGTGCCAGCCCCTCCGCGAGCTCCTACAATGAGCAGTTCTTC CASPSASSYNEQFF
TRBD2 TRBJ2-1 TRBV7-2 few TGTGCCAGCAGCTTACAAGCGGGAGAAGGCAATGAGCAGTTCTTC CASSLQAGEGNEQFF
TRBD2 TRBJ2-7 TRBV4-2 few TGTGCCAGCAGCCAAGATAGCGGGAGTTACGAGCAGTACTTC CASSQDSGSYEQYF
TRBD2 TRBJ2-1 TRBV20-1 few TGCAGTGCTACTGTACGGGGGGAGGTGGACAATGAGCAGTTCTTC CSATVRGEVDNEQFF
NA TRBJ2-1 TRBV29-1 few TGCAGCGTTGTGAGGGACAATGAGCAGTTCTTC CSVVRDNEQFF
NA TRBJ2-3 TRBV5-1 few TGCGCCAGCAGTGCCGGGACAACCACAGATACGCAGTATTTT CASSAGTTTDTQYF
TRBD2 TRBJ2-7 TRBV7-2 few TGTGCCAGCAGCGACGGACTAGCGGGCCCCTACGAGCAGTACTTC CASSDGLAGPYEQYF
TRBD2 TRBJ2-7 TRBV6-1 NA TGTGCCAGCACTGGGGGGGGTTTGGCCCAGTACTTC CASTGGGLAQYF